What follows describes a single T cell receptor beta chain. Its antigen remains unidentified. No per-base quality is available; no much larger clone lies one base away. The library was prepared using the immunoSEQ multiplex PCR assay. For the multiplex PCR, a mixture combining 60 forward primers for TCR Vbeta segments and 13 reverse primers for TCR Jbeta segments was used. Amplification of the CDR3 region of rearranged TCR beta genes was performed with a multiplex PCR assay on genomic DNA. Amplified TCR beta libraries were sequenced as 87-base-pair reads on the Illumina HiSeq System. As for the original processing: A later analysis counted 65 million to 90 million unique TCR beta chains across the 666 repertoires, and roughly 10 million of these chains were shared by at least two donors. Raw reads were error-corrected and collapsed into unique sequences with a nearest-neighbor algorithm that merged closely related sequences to remove PCR and sequencing errors. Alignment of CDR3 sequences to IMGT reference sequences was used to assign V, D and J gene segments. Each retained sequence needed at least a six-nucleotide match to both a V gene segment and a J gene segment. A rearrangement counted as productive if the CDR3 had no stop codons and remained in frame with V and J, and every other rearrangement counted as non-productive. Following IMGT convention, CDR3 was defined as the stretch from the second conserved V-encoded cysteine to the conserved J-encoded phenylalanine. The earlier analysis of about 530 of the donors excluded any sequence lacking an unambiguous match to a single V gene segment. An earlier analysis of fewer than 650 of the donors classified V segments as functional when productive rearrangements were above 56.7% and as segregating when the standard deviation between donors was above 5%. A statistical classification framework was built to diagnose cytomegalovirus status from the catalog of TCR beta chain sequences. V and J gene assignment, in a later analysis, came from comparing TCR nucleotide sequences with IMGT/GENE-DB human TR gene sequences. Using the TCRdist pipeline, a later analysis assigned CDR3 sequences along with most-parsimonious VDJ recombination scenarios. In a later analysis, every TCR beta chain was defined by the combination of its CDR3 amino acid sequence and its V-gene family, and reads without a unique V-gene family were dropped. In a later analysis, 550 to 650 highly shared, low-generation-probability nucleotide sequences were removed to address suspected cross-contamination and a sequencing artifact. A later analysis calculated a clonal expansion index for each public chain from normalized within-repertoire ranks of inferred template counts. Generation probabilities in a later analysis came from a VDJ recombination model fitted to out-of-frame rearrangements, and those results were checked against IGoR. Hypergeometric tests were used in a later analysis to score TCR-TCR, TCR-HLA and TCR-CMV co-occurrence, with a repertoire-size bias correction applied to the TCR pairs. A later analysis estimated false discovery rates by permuting HLA or CMV assignments 20 times. In a later analysis, co-occurring TCRs were grouped using DBSCAN, with TCRdist sequence similarity added in when clustering inside HLA-allele-positive subsets. Repertoires with fewer than 30,000 or more than 120,000 public chains were left out of co-occurrence clustering, as were four to six repertoires with anomalous nucleotide sharing. This immuneACCESS table, as held by TCRdb, lists in-frame sequences with V and J called but not all clones. Of the missing ones, under half trace to an unresolved V gene in checked studies; the others have no known cause. V, J and clone size derive from that table, while D and trimming were established from the DNA sequence. The sample yields tens of thousands of clones; 60% to 85% were counted once. Approximately 4.7% of the sample is held by the ten biggest clonotypes.

The cohort comprised around 690 healthy bone marrow donors. Cohort members were all nominally healthy when sampled, although unrecorded immune exposures were likely present. The donor was CMV seropositive and belonged to the group of 250 to 300 seropositive cohort members. A peripheral blood sample was collected from each donor, and TCR beta sequencing was performed on peripheral blood mononuclear cells. The Qiagen DNeasy Blood Extraction Kit was used to extract genomic DNA from the blood cell samples. The source of the sample is a study of cytomegalovirus exposure and HLA in healthy donors (TCRdb year 2017). Background on the whole study: In an earlier analysis of 450 to 750 of the donors, approximately 260 Gb of sequence data and 90 million to 130 million unique TCR beta sequences from about 180 million T cells were reported. A separate validation cohort of roughly 130 different subjects was used in addition to the roughly 700-subject first cohort. The study used immunosequencing to profile the T cell repertoires of about 670 subjects and linked those repertoires to cytomegalovirus serostatus. The study aimed to test whether signatures of past pathogen exposure could be identified by cataloging public T cell receptors. A later analysis re-analyzed previously published TCR beta repertoires from 550 to 700 donors and added high-resolution HLA genotyping to study TCR occurrence patterns. The study combined high-throughput TCR immunosequencing, statistical association of individual TCRs with disease status, and machine learning to predict cytomegalovirus infection status. The number of donors typed differed by locus, with 629-630 for A, B, C, DRB1 and DQB1, approximately 500 for DQA1, some 570 for DPA1, and 450 to 480 for DPB1. In the later analysis, no new phenotypic data were used to find candidate immune exposures; instead, reliance was placed on TCR beta sequences and their occurrence across donors. Alongside the repertoire data, information on donor age, sex, ethnicity and CMV serostatus was compiled. Across 398 genotyped donors of the cohort, an average of approximately 200,000 unique TCR beta nucleotide sequences per donor were sequenced, and roughly 17% of those sequences were non-productive. Of the 300 to 500 genotyped donors, less than 85% were placed in the genetic ancestry cluster associated with self-reported Caucasian donors. About 280 gigabases of sequencing data and around 88 million unique TCR sequences made up an early release that covered 500 to 700 HLA-typed donors. A later genetic analysis took genome-wide SNP genotypes for about 55% of the roughly 700 donors and used that subset as a discovery cohort. Every discovery cohort repertoire had been produced on one sequencing platform. Several DR-DQ haplotypes were handled as single units for association and clustering because linkage in the cohort was strong. Both class I and class II loci were covered by HLA typing, at four-digit resolution. An earlier analysis of nearly 600 of the donors applied high-throughput TCR beta sequencing to assess whether each TCR beta V gene segment acted as functional or pseudogenic. Study-wide conclusions, independent of this receptor: In a later analysis, most CMV-associated TCR beta chains were found to appear HLA-restricted, with HLA associations seemingly driven largely by CMV exposure. A further reported finding was that TCR beta sequences accurately predicted the HLA-A and HLA-B alleles for most subjects in the first cohort. Correlated functional status among segregating V segments might be attributable to linkage disequilibrium, but an unknown experimental factor could not be ruled out. It was suggested by the authors that the approach could potentially be generalized to other disease states and immunological phenotypes. When HLA alleles, especially DR and DQ, strongly co-occurred, TCR associations were difficult to assign to individual alleles. In both the original and validation cohorts, the classifier was reported to diagnose cytomegalovirus status with high specificity and sensitivity. Most TCR sequences were observed very rarely across donors, whereas some public TCRs were present in many individuals. Roughly uniform sequencing depth across donors was assumed in presence/absence analyses, although this assumption may not hold. Compared with equally common non-associated chains, HLA-associated TCR beta chains in a later analysis were more clonally expanded and had lower generation probabilities. A cluster of highly shared sequence variants was judged likely to be a technical artifact of the sequencing pipeline. In vitro tests confirmed that a few of the cytomegalovirus-associated TCR beta chains recognize cytomegalovirus antigens. In a later analysis, 16,951 TCR beta sequences were associated with specific HLA alleles at a false discovery rate of 0.05. Because counts were too low, about 15 rarely observed V segments, including chromosome 9 orphons, were left out of the earlier analysis of about 620 of the donors. In a later genetic analysis, fewer N-insertions in productive TCRs were reported among donors in an Asian-associated ancestry cluster than the roughly 700-donor mean. In an earlier analysis of approximately 590 of the donors, most TCR beta V segments appeared in productive rearrangements about 87% or about 30% of the time, broadly matching IMGT annotations. In a later genetic analysis, a missense DCLRE1C variant was associated with V-gene and J-gene trimming of TCR beta chains, and the association was replicated in an independent cohort. Only TCR beta chains were sequenced in this cohort, and the absence of alpha or paired-chain data limited detectable features. HLA typing was unavailable for some donors at each locus, so association tests used only the typed subset. In a later analysis, the rate of TCR association differed among HLA loci, with DRB1 alleles having the most associated TCRs and HLA-C alleles having the fewest. The only immune exposure information available for the cohort was CMV serostatus. Several of the top co-occurrence clusters appeared to be linked to parvovirus B19, influenza, CMV and Epstein-Barr virus, according to a later analysis. The study listed 150 to 200 TCR beta chains as associated with cytomegalovirus.

This clonotype originated in a male donor in good health and CMV-seropositive. Material for sequencing was PBMCs.

The nucleotide sequence is TGTGCCAGCAGCCCTATCAAGCACAGCCGGTGGGGCTACACCTTC. It encodes CASSPIKHSRWGYTF. Here the chain combines TRBV11-2 and TRBJ1-2; confidence is insufficient to name the D gene. The V and J ends are trimmed by 5 bases and 8 bases, leaving 21 bases between them. From a lookup of the germline V gene, CDR1 and CDR2 are SGHAT and FQNNGV. The CDR3 runs 15 residues from the cysteine to the phenylalanine. Left in the record is the CDR3 DNA by itself, 45 bases read in frame from the first base.